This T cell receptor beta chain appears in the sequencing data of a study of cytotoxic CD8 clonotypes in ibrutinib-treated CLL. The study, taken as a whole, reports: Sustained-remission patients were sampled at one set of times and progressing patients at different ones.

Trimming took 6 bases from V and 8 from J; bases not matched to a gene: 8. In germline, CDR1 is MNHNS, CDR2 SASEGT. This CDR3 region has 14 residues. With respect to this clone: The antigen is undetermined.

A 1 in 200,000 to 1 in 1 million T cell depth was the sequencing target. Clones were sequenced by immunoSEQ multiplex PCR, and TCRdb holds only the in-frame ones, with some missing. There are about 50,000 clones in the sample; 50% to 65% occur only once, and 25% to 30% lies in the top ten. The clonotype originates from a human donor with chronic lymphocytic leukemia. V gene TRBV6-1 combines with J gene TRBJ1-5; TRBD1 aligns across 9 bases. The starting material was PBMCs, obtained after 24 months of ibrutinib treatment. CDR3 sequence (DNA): TGTGCCAGCAGGGGACAGGGCCCCAGGGAGCCCCAGCATTTT. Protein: CASRGQGPREPQHF.